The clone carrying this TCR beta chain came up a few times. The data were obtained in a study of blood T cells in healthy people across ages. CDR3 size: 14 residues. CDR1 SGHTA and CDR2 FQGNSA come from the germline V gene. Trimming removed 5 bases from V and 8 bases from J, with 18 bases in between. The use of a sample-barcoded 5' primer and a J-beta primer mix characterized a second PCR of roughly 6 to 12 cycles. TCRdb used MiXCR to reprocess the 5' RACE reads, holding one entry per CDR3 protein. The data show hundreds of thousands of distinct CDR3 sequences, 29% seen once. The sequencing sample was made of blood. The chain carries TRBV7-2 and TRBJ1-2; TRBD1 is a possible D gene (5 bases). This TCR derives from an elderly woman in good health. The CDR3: CASSPTGTGWGYTF. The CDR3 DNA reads TGTGCCAGCAGCCCAACTGGGACTGGCTGGGGCTACACCTTC.